These 23 T cell receptor beta chains came from one sample sequenced in a study of CD8 T cells in ankylosing spondylitis (dated by TCRdb to the late 2010s). Library creation used 5' RACE. TCRdb names Illumina HiSeq 2500 as the instrument used. The public reads were run again by TCRdb, first through fastp at Q25 and then through MiXCR, and only productive beta chains were kept. Here each entry gathers all rows of one CDR3 protein and keeps the most common genes and DNA. Recorded for this sample are about 220,000 distinct CDR3 sequences; 6% to 8% of them occurred a single time. Together, the top ten hold 11% to 15% of the sample. The investigation overall reported the following: Blood from ankylosing spondylitis patients appeared to be characterized by a TCR beta motif composed of under 10 highly homologous amino acid variants.

Their antigens remain unidentified. Sequences were obtained from blood, either unsorted or a sorted T cell fraction (not recorded which). These receptors originate from a male donor with ankylosing spondylitis.

This clonotype showed up many times. V and J are TRBV11-2 and TRBJ2-7; 9 nucleotides line up with TRBD2. This CDR3 has 16 amino acids. CDR1 SGHAT and CDR2 FQNNGV come from the germline V gene. The trim removed 1 base at V and 1 base at J, leaving 5 bases unmatched. CDR3 sequence (DNA): TGTGCCAGCAGCTTAGGGGCTAGCGGGAAGTCCTACGAGCAGTACTTC. As protein: CASSLGASGKSYEQYF. The whole variable domain, filled in from reference TRBV11-2 and TRBJ2-7, reads EAGVAQSPRYKIIEKRQSVAFWCNPISGHATLYWYQQILGQGPKLLIQFQNNGVVDDSQLPKDRFSAERLKGVDSTLKIQPAKLEDSAVYLCASSLGASGKSYEQYFGPGTRLTVT.

There are many counts of this clonotype. The chain has TRBV28 and TRBJ2-3, with D unresolved. The CDR3 is 14 amino acids. CDR1 MDHEN and CDR2 SYDVKM come from the germline V gene. Trimming shortened V by 3 bases and J by 2 bases, and 9 bases separated the two germline ends. The CDR3 nucleotides read TGTGCCAGCAGTTTTACTCGCTACACAGATACGCAGTATTTT. It specifies CASSFTRYTDTQYF. Based on the CDR3 plus reference TRBV28 and TRBJ2-3, the full variable domain is DVKVTQSSRYLVKRTGEKVFLECVQDMDHENMFWYRQDPGLGLRLIYFSYDVKMKEKGDIPEGYSVSREKKERFSLILESASTNQTSMYLCASSFTRYTDTQYFGPGTRLTVL.

The chain couples TRBV20-1 to TRBJ1-1; 7 bases fit TRBD1. Losses at the gene ends were 3 bases for V and 6 bases for J; bases not matched to a gene: 13. Germline V gene sequence: CDR1 DFQATT, CDR2 SNEGSKA (reference sequence). The CDR3 totals 15 residues. Written as DNA, the CDR3 is TGCAGTGCTAGGGGTCCTGTGACAGGGCGCCCTGAAGCTTTCTTT. It translates to CSARGPVTGRPEAFF.

This clonotype was observed many times. The chain is built from TRBV15 and TRBJ2-3; the D is unclear. Germline V gene lookup returns CDR1 LNHNV and CDR2 YYDKDF (reference sequence). The CDR3 runs to 14 residues. The ends were cut back, 5 bases at V and 0 bases at J, with 9 bases in the middle. DNA of the CDR3: TGTGCCACCAGCGGGGTATACAGCACAGATACGCAGTATTTT. Encoded protein: CATSGVYSTDTQYF.

There are many counts of this clonotype. The V gene is TRBV15, the J gene TRBJ1-2, with 7 bases identical to TRBD1. Trimming cost V 5 bases and J 6 bases; bases outside gene matches: 9. Looked up from germline, CDR1 is LNHNV and CDR2 is YYDKDF (reference sequence). This CDR3 contains 14 residues. Here the CDR3 reads CATSQRQGSDGYTF. The CDR3 DNA reads TGTGCCACCAGCCAACGACAGGGAAGCGATGGCTACACCTTC.

This clonotype was observed many times. The chain combines TRBV4-1 with TRBJ2-5; D remains unclear. The CDR3 spans 13 residues. Trimming left V 1 base short and J 2 bases short, with 5 bases between. Germline lookup yields CDR1 MGHRA and CDR2 YSYEKL. The CDR3 region is CASSQGQQETQYF. Written as DNA, the CDR3 is TGCGCCAGCAGCCAAGGACAACAAGAGACCCAGTACTTC.

This clonotype showed up many times. The V and J genes are TRBV6-2 or TRBV6-3 and TRBJ1-2; D is uncertain. V lost 7 bases, J lost 7 bases, and 31 bases lay in between. Germline V gene sequence: CDR1 MNHEY, CDR2 SVGEGT. The CDR3 is made up of 18 amino acids. The CDR3 reads CASKLIEGGSYLTSGYTF. The CDR3, as DNA: TGTGCCAGCAAGTTGATCGAGGGAGGGAGTTACCTCACCAGTGGCTACACCTTC.

This clonotype was recorded once. V usage is TRBV15 and J usage is TRBJ2-2, with 8 nucleotides matching TRBD2. Germline V gives CDR1 LNHNV, CDR2 YYDKDF (reference sequence). After removal of 0 bases from V and 8 bases from J, the junction contained 17 bases not matched to a gene. This CDR3 has 19 amino acids. DNA for the CDR3: TGTGCCACCAGCAGAGATCGGGCGGGAGGCCTCCTTTTATCGGGGGAGCTGTTTTTT. Protein product: CATSRDRAGGLLLSGELFF.

This clonotype appeared a few times. The chain is built from TRBV30 and TRBJ2-7, with 8 bases that match TRBD1. The CDR3 is 15 residues long. The V gene's germline CDR1 is GTSNPN and CDR2 SVGIG (reference sequence). V was pared by 0 bases and J by 6 bases, with 10 bases of the junction left unmatched. The DNA of the CDR3 is TGTGCCTGGAGTGTACAGCGGCAGGGGGCGAGCGAGCAGTACTTC. Translating gives CAWSVQRQGASEQYF. The whole variable domain, remainder taken from reference TRBV30 and TRBJ2-7, is SQTIHQWPATLVQPVGSPLSLECTVEGTSNPNLYWYRQAAGRGLQLLFYSVGIGQISSEVPQNLSASRPQDRQFILSSKKLLLSDSGFYLCAWSVQRQGASEQYFGPGTRLTVT.

This clonotype occurred a few times. The CDR3 DNA reads as TGTGCCAGCAGCTTGGGGCGGTTTAATGAAAAACTGTTTTTT. Translated: CASSLGRFNEKLFF. The chain is built from TRBV7-6 and TRBJ1-4; perhaps TRBD1 as D (5 bases). The ends were cut back, 3 bases at V and 4 bases at J, with 9 bases in the middle. Germline-derived CDR1 and CDR2 are SGHVS and FNYEAQ. This CDR3 is built from 14 residues.

This clonotype was detected ten times or more. The rearrangement uses TRBV28 and TRBJ1-1; maybe TRBD1 (6 bases). Deletions cut 3 bases from V and 5 bases from J, with 13 bases between. The CDR3 totals 14 residues. Germline-derived CDR1 and CDR2 are MDHEN and SYDVKM. This CDR3 reads CASSFSGAGTEAFF. For the CDR3, the DNA is TGTGCCAGCAGTTTTTCAGGGGCGGGGACTGAAGCTTTCTTT. Drawing the rest from reference TRBV28 and TRBJ1-1, the complete variable domain is DVKVTQSSRYLVKRTGEKVFLECVQDMDHENMFWYRQDPGLGLRLIYFSYDVKMKEKGDIPEGYSVSREKKERFSLILESASTNQTSMYLCASSFSGAGTEAFFGQGTRLTVV.

This clonotype turned up a few times. This rearrangement joins TRBV20-1 to TRBJ1-5; D perhaps matches TRBD1 (5 bases). The germline gives CDR1 DFQATT, CDR2 SNEGSKA (reference sequence). V lost 0 bases to trimming and J lost 5 bases, with 8 bases between them. The length of the CDR3 is 13 residues. The CDR3 spells CSARELGDQPQHF. The CDR3 nucleotides read TGCAGTGCTAGAGAATTGGGGGATCAGCCCCAGCATTTT.

This clonotype was seen repeatedly, ten times or more. The chain is built from TRBV11-2 and TRBJ1-2, with D unclear. V dropped 2 bases and J dropped 2 bases, with 6 bases sitting between them. This CDR3 region has 13 residues. The germline V gene encodes CDR1 SGHAT and CDR2 FQNNGV. The CDR3 DNA reads as TGTGCCAGCAGCTTATCAGTAAACTATGGCTACACCTTC. Translated: CASSLSVNYGYTF.

Many counts were recorded for this clonotype. The chain couples TRBV12-3 or TRBV12-4 to TRBJ2-1, with 14 nucleotides matching TRBD2. The length of the CDR3 is 17 residues. The trim removed 6 bases at V and 2 bases at J, leaving 6 bases unmatched. The CDR3 here is CASRSGTSGGTYNEQFF. The DNA for the CDR3 is TGTGCCAGCAGATCCGGGACTAGCGGGGGAACCTACAATGAGCAGTTCTTC.

This clonotype was recorded many times. The V call is TRBV10-3, the J call TRBJ2-7; D remains unclear. Trimming removed 0 bases at V and 3 bases at J, with 9 bases between. The CDR3 has 14 amino acids. Germline V gives CDR1 ENHRY, CDR2 SYGVKD. This chain's CDR3 is CAISESPESYEQYF. CDR3 DNA: TGTGCCATCAGTGAGTCGCCAGAGAGCTACGAGCAGTACTTC.

This clonotype appeared many times. The gene calls are TRBV14 and TRBJ2-7; possible D gene TRBD1, 5 bases. V was clipped by 4 bases and J by 0 bases, with 10 bases between them. The germline V gene encodes CDR1 SGHDN and CDR2 FVKESK. CDR3 length: 14 residues. The DNA of the CDR3 is TGTGCCAGCAGCCGGGGCTTTAGCTCCTACGAGCAGTACTTC. Its translation is CASSRGFSSYEQYF.

In this sample, this clonotype turned up many times. J is TRBJ2-1 and V is TRBV9; no reliable D call. From germline, CDR1 is SGDLS and CDR2 YYNGEE. V lost 7 bases and J 10 bases, leaving 6 bases between the germline ends. The CDR3 has 9 residues. This CDR3 is CASGPEQFF. Here the CDR3 DNA reads TGTGCCAGCGGGCCGGAGCAGTTCTTC. Full variable domain (outside the CDR3, taken from reference TRBV9 and TRBJ2-1): DSGVTQTPKHLITATGQRVTLRCSPRSGDLSVYWYQQSLDQGLQFLIQYYNGEERAKGNILERFSAQQFPDLHSELNLSSLELGDSALYFCASGPEQFFGPGTRLTVL.

The rearrangement links TRBV5-1 to TRBJ2-1; tentative D call: TRBD1 (6 bases). Germline lookup yields CDR1 SGHRS and CDR2 YFSETQ. The CDR3 is 16 residues long. Trimming left V 0 bases short and J 6 bases short, with 16 bases between. CDR3 amino acids: CASSLAYRALGNEQFF. The DNA for the CDR3 is TGCGCCAGCAGCTTGGCATACAGGGCCTTGGGCAATGAGCAGTTCTTC. Combining the CDR3 with reference TRBV5-1 and TRBJ2-1 gives the whole variable domain KAGVTQTPRYLIKTRGQQVTLSCSPISGHRSVSWYQQTPGQGLQFLFEYFSETQRNKGNFPGRFSGRQFSNSRSEMNVSTLELGDSALYLCASSLAYRALGNEQFFGPGTRLTVL.

This clonotype was seen ten or more times. This sequence joins TRBV4-3 and TRBJ2-1; 11 positions match TRBD2. The V and J ends lost 4 bases and 6 bases, in that order; junction bases with no gene match: 14. The CDR3 is 18 residues long. CDR1 LGHNA and CDR2 YSLEER come from the germline V gene. CDR3 coding DNA: TGCGCCAGCAGCCTCAGGACTAGCGGGTCAACCTCCCCCAATGAGCAGTTCTTC. Its protein product is CASSLRTSGSTSPNEQFF.

This clonotype was seen repeatedly, ten times or more. CDR3 nucleotides: TGTGCCAGCAGCAGCGTAGGGACTCCACGTAGGGCCCAGTACTTC. It translates to CASSSVGTPRRAQYF. V usage is TRBV21-1 and J usage is TRBJ2-5; the table's D gene call, TRBD2, was not cross checked with the DNA. TRBV21-1 is noted as a pseudogene. The CDR3 length is 15 residues.

This clonotype was counted at least ten times. The V and J genes are TRBV4-3 and TRBJ2-7; 10 bases align to TRBD1. From germline, CDR1 is LGHNA and CDR2 YSLEER. The CDR3 consists of 15 residues. V dropped 3 bases and J dropped 5; count of bases not matched to a gene: 7. The CDR3 coding sequence is TGCGCCAGCAGCCAGGGGACAGGGGCGGGGGACGAGCAGTACTTC. Translating gives CASSQGTGAGDEQYF.

The chain links TRBV9 to TRBJ2-1, with 10 bases aligning to TRBD2. Germline lookup yields CDR1 SGDLS and CDR2 YYNGEE. Germline trimming cut 0 bases from V and 1 base from J; bases unmatched to any gene: 1. There are 16 residues in the CDR3. In DNA, the CDR3 is TGTGCCAGCAGCGTAGTAGCGGGGGGTTCCTACAATGAGCAGTTCTTC. It codes for CASSVVAGGSYNEQFF.

The chain couples TRBV4-3 to TRBJ2-3; 8 bases are shared with TRBD2. Germline CDR1 reads LGHNA; CDR2 reads YSLEER. CDR3 length: 17 amino acids. Trimming took 1 base from V and 0 from J; bases not matched to a gene: 6. The CDR3 sequence is CASSQVWRGASTDTQYF. The CDR3 nucleotides are TGCGCCAGCAGCCAAGTTTGGCGGGGGGCTAGCACAGATACGCAGTATTTT.